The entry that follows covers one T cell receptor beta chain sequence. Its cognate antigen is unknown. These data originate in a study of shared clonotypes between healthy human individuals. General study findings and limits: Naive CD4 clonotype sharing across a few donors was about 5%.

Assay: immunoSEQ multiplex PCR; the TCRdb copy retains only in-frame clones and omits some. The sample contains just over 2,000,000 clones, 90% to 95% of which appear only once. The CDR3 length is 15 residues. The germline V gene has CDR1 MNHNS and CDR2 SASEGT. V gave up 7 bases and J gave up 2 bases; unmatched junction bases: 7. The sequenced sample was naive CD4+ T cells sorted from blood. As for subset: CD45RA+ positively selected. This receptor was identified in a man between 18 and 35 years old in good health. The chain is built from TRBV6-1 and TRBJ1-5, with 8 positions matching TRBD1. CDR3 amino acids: CASTPGTGGNQPQHF. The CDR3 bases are TGTGCCAGCACTCCTGGGACAGGCGGCAATCAGCCCCAGCATTTT.